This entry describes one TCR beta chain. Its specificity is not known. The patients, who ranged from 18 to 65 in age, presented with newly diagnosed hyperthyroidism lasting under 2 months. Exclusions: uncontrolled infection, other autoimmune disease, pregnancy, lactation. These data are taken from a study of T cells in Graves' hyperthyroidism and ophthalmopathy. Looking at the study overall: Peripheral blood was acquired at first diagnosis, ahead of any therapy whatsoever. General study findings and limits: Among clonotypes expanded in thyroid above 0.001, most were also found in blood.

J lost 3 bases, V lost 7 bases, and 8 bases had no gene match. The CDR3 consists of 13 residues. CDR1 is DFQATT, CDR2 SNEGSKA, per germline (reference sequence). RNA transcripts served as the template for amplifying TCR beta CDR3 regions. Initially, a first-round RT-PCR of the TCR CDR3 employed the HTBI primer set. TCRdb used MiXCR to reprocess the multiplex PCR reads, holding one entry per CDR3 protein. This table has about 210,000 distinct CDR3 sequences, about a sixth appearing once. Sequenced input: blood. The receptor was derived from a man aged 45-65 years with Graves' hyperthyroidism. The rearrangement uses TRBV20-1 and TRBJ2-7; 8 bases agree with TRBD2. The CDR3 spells CSVRGRPIYEQYF. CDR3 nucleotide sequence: TGCAGTGTTCGCGGGAGGCCAATCTACGAGCAGTACTTC.